This T cell receptor (beta chain) was recorded in a study of OX40 agonist ivuxolimab in advanced cancers. The assay was immunoSEQ multiplex PCR, and TCRdb's table has in-frame clones only and misses some. The sample comprises about 61,000 clones, roughly 85% of which are singletons, and less than 0.45% rests with the top ten. Broader study findings: Within 6 weeks, CD4+ and CD8+ blood T cells expanded clonally at 0.1 to 3.0 mg/kg.

Cycle 7 day 1, cycle 4 day 1, and baseline were the timepoints at which blood was sampled. About this clone itself: Antigen unknown.

V lost 3 bases to trimming and J lost 6 bases, with 11 bases between them. This CDR3 spans 13 amino acids. Germline V CDR1 and CDR2: SEHNR, FQNEAQ (reference sequence). V is TRBV7-9 and J is TRBJ1-2; TRBD1 might be the D (5 bases). This clonotype was sampled from an adult with an advanced solid tumor such as melanoma, head and neck, liver or kidney cancer. The specimen comprised CD4+ or CD8+ T cells sorted from blood, sampled in a trial of the OX40 agonist ivuxolimab. The CDR3 loop is CASSLLGTDGYTF. For the CDR3, the DNA is TGTGCCAGCAGCTTGTTGGGGACTGATGGCTACACCTTC.